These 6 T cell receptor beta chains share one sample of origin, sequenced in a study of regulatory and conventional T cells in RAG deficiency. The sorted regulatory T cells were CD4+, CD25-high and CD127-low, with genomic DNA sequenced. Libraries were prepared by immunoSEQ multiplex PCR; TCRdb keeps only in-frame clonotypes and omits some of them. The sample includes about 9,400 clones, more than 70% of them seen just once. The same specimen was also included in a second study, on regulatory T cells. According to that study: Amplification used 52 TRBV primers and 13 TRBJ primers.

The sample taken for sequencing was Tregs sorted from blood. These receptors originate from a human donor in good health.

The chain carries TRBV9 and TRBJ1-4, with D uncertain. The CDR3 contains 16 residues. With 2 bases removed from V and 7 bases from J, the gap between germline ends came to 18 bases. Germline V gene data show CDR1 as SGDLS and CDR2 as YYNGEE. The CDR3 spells CASSVHPEATGEKLFF. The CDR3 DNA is TGTGCCAGCAGCGTCCACCCGGAAGCCACGGGTGAAAAACTGTTTTTT.

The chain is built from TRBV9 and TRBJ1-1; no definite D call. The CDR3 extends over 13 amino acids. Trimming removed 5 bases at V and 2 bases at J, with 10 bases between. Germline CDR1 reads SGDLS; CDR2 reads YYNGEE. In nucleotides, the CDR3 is TGTGCCAGCAGTATTCAAAGTAACACTGAAGCTTTCTTT. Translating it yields CASSIQSNTEAFF.

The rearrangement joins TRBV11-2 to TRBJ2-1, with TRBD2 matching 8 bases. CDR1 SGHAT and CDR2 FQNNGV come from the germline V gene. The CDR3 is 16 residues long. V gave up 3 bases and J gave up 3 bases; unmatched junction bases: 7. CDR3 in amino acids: CASSFEAGVGYNEQFF. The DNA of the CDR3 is TGTGCCAGCAGCTTTGAAGCGGGAGTGGGCTACAATGAGCAGTTCTTC.

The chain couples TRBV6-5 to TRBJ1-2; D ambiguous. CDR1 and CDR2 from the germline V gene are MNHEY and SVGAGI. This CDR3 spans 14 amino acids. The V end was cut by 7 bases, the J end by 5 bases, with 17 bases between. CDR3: CASTLREGGYGYTF. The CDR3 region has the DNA TGTGCCAGCACCCTCCGCGAGGGTGGGTATGGCTACACCTTC.

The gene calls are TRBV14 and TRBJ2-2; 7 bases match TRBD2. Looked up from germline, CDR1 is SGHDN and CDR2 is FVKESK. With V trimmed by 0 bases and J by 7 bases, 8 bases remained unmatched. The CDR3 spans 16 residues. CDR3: CASSQDKGGMIGELFF. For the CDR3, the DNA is TGTGCCAGCAGCCAAGATAAGGGAGGGATGATCGGGGAGCTGTTTTTT.

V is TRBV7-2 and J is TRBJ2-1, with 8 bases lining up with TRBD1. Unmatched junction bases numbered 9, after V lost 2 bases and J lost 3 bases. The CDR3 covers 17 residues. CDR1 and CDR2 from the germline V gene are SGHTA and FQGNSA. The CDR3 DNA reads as TGTGCCAGCAGCTTAAGAGGCAAGGACAGGGACTACAATGAGCAGTTCTTC. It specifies CASSLRGKDRDYNEQFF. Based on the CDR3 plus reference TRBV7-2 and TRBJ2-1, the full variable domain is GAGVSQSPSNKVTEKGKDVELRCDPISGHTALYWYRQSLGQGLEFLIYFQGNSAPDKSGLPSDRFSAERTGGSVSTLTIQRTQQEDSAVYLCASSLRGKDRDYNEQFFGPGTRLTVL.